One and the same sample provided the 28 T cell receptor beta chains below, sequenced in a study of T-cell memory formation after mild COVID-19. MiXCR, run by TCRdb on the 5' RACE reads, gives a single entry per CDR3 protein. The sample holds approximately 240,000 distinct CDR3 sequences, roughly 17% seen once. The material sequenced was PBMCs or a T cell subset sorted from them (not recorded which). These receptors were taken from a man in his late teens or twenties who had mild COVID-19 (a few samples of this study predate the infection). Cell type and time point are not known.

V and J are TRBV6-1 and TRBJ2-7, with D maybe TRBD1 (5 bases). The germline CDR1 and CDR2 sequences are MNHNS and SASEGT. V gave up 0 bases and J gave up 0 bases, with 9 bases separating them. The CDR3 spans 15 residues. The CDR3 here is CASSEAPTVSYEQYV. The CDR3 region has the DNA TGTGCCAGCAGTGAAGCGCCGACAGTCTCCTACGAGCAGTACGTC.

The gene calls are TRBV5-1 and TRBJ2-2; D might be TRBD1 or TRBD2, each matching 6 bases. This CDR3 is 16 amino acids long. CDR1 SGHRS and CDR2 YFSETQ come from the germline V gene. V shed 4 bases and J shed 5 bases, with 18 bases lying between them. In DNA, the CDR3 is TGCGCCAGCAGCGGAGGGGCAGGGACATTTACCGGGGAGCTGTTTTTT. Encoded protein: CASSGGAGTFTGELFF. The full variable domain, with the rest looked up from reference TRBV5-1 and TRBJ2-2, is KAGVTQTPRYLIKTRGQQVTLSCSPISGHRSVSWYQQTPGQGLQFLFEYFSETQRNKGNFPGRFSGRQFSNSRSEMNVSTLELGDSALYLCASSGGAGTFTGELFFGEGSRLTVL.

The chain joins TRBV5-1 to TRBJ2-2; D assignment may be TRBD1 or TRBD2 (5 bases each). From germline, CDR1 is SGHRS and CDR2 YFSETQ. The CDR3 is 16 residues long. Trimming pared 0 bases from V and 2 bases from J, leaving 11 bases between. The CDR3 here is CASSLAGAGNTGELFF. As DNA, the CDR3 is TGCGCCAGCAGCTTGGCCGGGGCAGGAAACACCGGGGAGCTGTTTTTT.

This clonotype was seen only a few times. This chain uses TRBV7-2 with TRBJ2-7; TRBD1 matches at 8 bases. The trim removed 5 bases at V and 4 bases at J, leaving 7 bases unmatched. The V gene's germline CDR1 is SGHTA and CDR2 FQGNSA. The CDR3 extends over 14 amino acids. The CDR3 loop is CASSTRQGWYEQYF. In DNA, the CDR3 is TGTGCCAGCAGCACCCGACAGGGGTGGTACGAGCAGTACTTC.

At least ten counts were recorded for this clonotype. CDR3 sequence (DNA): TGTGCCAGCAGCTCCTTAGCCGGGACAGTATCTGAGCAGTTCTTC. It yields the protein CASSSLAGTVSEQFF. This chain links TRBV7-9 with TRBJ2-1, with 7 bases identical to TRBD1. The CDR3 is 15 amino acids. V was clipped by 4 bases and J by 9 bases; unmatched bases: 12. Germline values: CDR1 SEHNR, CDR2 FQNEAQ (reference sequence).

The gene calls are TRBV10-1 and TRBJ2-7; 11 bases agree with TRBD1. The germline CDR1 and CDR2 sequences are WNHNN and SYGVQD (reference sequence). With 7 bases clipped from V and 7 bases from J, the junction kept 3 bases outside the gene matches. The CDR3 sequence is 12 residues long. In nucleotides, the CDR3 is TGCGCCAGCACGGGGACAGGGGGAGAGCAGTACTTC. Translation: CASTGTGGEQYF.

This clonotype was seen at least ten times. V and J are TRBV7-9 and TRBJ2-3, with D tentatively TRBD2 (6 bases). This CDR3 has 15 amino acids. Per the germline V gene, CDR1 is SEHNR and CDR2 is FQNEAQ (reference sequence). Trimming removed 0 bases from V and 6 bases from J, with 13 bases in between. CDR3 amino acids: CASSLAGRNRDTQYF. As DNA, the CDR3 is TGTGCCAGCAGCTTAGCGGGGAGGAATAGGGATACGCAGTATTTT.

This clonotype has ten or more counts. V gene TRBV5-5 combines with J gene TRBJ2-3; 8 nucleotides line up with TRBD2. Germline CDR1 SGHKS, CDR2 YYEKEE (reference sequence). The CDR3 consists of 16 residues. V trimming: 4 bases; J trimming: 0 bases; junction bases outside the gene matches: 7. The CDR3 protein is CASSEEAGDSTDTQYF. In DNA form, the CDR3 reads TGTGCCAGCAGCGAAGAAGCGGGGGACAGCACAGATACGCAGTATTTT. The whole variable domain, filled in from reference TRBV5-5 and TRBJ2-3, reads DAGVTQSPTHLIKTRGQQVTLRCSPISGHKSVSWYQQVLGQGPQFIFQYYEKEERGRGNFPDRFSARQFPNYSSELNVNALLLGDSALYLCASSEEAGDSTDTQYFGPGTRLTVL.

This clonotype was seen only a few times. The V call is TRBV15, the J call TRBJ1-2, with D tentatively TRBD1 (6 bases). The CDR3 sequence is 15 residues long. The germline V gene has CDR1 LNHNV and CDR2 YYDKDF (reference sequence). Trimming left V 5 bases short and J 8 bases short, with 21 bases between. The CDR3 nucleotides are TGTGCCACCAGCCCCGTCAATCAGGGGCCAGGGGGCTACACCTTC. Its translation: CATSPVNQGPGGYTF.

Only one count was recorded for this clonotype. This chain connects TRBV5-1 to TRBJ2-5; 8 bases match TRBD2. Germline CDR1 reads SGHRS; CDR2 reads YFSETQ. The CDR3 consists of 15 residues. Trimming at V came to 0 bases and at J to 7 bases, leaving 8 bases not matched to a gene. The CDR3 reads CASSLESGGHVTQYF. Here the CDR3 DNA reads TGCGCCAGCAGCTTGGAGTCGGGGGGGCACGTGACCCAGTACTTC. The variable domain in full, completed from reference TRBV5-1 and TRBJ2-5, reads KAGVTQTPRYLIKTRGQQVTLSCSPISGHRSVSWYQQTPGQGLQFLFEYFSETQRNKGNFPGRFSGRQFSNSRSEMNVSTLELGDSALYLCASSLESGGHVTQYFGPGTRLLVL.

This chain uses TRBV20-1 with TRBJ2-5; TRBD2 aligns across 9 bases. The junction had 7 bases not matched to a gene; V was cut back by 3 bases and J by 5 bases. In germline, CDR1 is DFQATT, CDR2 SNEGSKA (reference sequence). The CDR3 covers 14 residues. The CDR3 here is CSASIGTSIETQYF. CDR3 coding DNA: TGCAGTGCTAGTATCGGGACTAGCATTGAGACCCAGTACTTC.

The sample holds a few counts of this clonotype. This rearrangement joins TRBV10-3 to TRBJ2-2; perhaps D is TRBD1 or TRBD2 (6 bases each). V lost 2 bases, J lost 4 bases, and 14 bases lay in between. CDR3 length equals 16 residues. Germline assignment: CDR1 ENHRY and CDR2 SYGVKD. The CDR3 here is CAISEQVGGGTGELFF. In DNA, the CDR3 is TGTGCCATCAGTGAGCAGGTGGGGGGCGGCACCGGGGAGCTGTTTTTT.

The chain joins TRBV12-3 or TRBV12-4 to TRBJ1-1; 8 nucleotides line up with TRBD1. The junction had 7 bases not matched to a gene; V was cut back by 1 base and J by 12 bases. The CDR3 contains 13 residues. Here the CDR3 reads CASSLERQGSPFF. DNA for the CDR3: TGTGCCAGCAGTTTAGAGAGACAGGGGTCTCCTTTCTTT.

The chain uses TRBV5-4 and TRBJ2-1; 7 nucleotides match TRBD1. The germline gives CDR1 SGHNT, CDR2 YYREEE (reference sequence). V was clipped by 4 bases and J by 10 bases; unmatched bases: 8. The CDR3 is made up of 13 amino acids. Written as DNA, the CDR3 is TGTGCCAGCAGCCCCCTCGACAGGGACGAGCAGTTCTTC. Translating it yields CASSPLDRDEQFF.

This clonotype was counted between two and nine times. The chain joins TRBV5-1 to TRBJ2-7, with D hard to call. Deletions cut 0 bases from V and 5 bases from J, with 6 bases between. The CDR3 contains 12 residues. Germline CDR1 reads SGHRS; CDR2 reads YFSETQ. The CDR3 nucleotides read TGCGCCAGCAGCTTGGAAGGGAACGAGCAGTACTTC. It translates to CASSLEGNEQYF.

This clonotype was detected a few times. CDR3 coding DNA: TGCGCCAGCAGCCAAGATCACTATACAGGGTGGACGCAGTATTTT. Translated: CASSQDHYTGWTQYF. The chain uses TRBV4-3 and TRBJ2-3, with D possibly being TRBD1 (6 bases). The germline CDR1 and CDR2 sequences are LGHNA and YSLEER. Trimming stripped 0 bases from V and 9 bases from J, with 16 bases between. The CDR3 extends over 15 amino acids.

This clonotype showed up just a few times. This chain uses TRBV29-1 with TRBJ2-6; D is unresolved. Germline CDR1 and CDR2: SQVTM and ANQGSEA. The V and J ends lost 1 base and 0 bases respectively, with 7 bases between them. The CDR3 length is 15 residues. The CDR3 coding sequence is TGCAGCGTTGAAGCAGGCCGCTCTGGGGCCAACGTCCTGACTTTC. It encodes CSVEAGRSGANVLTF.

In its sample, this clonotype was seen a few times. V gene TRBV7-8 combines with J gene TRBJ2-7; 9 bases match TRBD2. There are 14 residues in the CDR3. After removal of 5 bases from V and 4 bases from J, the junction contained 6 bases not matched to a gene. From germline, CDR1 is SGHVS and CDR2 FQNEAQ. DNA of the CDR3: TGTGCCAGCAGCCCCTTAGCGGGGGCGTACGAGCAGTACTTC. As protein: CASSPLAGAYEQYF. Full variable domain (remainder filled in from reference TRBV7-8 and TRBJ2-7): GAGVSQSPRYKVAKRGQDVALRCDPISGHVSLFWYQQALGQGPEFLTYFQNEAQLDKSGLPSDRFFAERPEGSVSTLKIQRTQQEDSAVYLCASSPLAGAYEQYFGPGTRLTVT.

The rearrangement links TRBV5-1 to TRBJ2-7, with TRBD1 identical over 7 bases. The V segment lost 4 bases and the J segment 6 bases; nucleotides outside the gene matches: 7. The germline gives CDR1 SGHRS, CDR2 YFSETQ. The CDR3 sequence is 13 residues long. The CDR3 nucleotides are TGCGCCAGCAGCACGGGACAGTACGGCGAGCAGTACGTC. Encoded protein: CASSTGQYGEQYV.

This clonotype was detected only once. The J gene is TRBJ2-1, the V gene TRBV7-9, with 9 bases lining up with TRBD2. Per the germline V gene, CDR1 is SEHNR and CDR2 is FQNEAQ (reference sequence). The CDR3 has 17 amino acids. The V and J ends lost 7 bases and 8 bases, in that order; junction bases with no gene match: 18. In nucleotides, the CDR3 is TGTGCCAGCACCTCCCCCCCAGGCGGGGGGGCCATATATGAGCAGTTCTTC. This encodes CASTSPPGGGAIYEQFF. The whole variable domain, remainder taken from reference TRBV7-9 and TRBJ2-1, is DTGVSQNPRHKITKRGQNVTFRCDPISEHNRLYWYRQTLGQGPEFLTYFQNEAQLEKSRLLSDRFSAERPKGSFSTLEIQRTEQGDSAMYLCASTSPPGGGAIYEQFFGPGTRLTVL.

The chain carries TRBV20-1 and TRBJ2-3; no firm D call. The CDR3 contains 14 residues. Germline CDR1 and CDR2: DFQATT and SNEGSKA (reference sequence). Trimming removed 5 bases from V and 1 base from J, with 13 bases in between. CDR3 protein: CSAVPGVGTDTQYF. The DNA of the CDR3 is TGCAGTGCTGTCCCGGGTGTTGGCACAGATACGCAGTATTTT.

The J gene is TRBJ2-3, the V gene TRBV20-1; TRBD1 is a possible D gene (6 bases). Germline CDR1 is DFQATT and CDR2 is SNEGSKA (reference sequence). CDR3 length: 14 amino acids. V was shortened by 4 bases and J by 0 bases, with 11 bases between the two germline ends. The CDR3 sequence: CSAKRQVSTDTQYF. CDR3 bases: TGCAGTGCTAAGAGACAGGTTAGCACAGATACGCAGTATTTT.

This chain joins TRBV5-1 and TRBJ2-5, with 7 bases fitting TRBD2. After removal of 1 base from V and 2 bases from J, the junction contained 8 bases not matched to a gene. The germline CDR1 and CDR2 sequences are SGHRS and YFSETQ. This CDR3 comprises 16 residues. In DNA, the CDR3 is TGCGCCAGCAGCTTGAGCCAGCGGGGCCTTCAAGAGACCCAGTACTTC. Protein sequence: CASSLSQRGLQETQYF.

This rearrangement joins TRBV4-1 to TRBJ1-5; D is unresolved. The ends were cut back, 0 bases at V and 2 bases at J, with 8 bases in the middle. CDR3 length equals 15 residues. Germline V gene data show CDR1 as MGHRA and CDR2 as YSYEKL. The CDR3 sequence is CASSQDGQGNQPQHF. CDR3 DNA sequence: TGCGCCAGCAGCCAAGACGGGCAGGGCAATCAGCCCCAGCATTTT.

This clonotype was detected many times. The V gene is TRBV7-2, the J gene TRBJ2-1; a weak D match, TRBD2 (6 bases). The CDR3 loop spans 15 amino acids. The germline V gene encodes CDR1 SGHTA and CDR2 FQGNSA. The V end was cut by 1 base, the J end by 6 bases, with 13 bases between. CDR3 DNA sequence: TGTGCCAGCAGCTTAGGGTCCGGCGGGGTCAATGAGCAGTTCTTC. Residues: CASSLGSGGVNEQFF. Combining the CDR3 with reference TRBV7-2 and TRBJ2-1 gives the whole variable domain GAGVSQSPSNKVTEKGKDVELRCDPISGHTALYWYRQSLGQGLEFLIYFQGNSAPDKSGLPSDRFSAERTGGSVSTLTIQRTQQEDSAVYLCASSLGSGGVNEQFFGPGTRLTVL.

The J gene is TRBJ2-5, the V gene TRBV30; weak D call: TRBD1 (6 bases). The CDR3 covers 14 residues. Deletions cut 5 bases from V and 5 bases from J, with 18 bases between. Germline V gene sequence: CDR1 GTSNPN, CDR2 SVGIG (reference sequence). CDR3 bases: TGTGCCTGGGATAAACAGGGTGGTGTGGAGACCCAGTACTTC. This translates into CAWDKQGGVETQYF.

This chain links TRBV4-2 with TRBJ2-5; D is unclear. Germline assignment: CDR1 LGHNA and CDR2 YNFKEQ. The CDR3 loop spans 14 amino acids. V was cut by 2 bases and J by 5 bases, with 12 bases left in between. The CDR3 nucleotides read TGTGCCAGCAGCCAACGGACCGAGAGGGAGACCCAGTACTTC. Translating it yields CASSQRTERETQYF.

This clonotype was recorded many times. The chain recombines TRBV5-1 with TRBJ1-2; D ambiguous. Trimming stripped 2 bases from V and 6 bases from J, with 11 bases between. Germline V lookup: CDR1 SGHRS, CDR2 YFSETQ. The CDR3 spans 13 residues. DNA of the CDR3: TGCGCCAGCAGCTTAGAAGTGCGTGATGGCTACACCTTC. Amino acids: CASSLEVRDGYTF.